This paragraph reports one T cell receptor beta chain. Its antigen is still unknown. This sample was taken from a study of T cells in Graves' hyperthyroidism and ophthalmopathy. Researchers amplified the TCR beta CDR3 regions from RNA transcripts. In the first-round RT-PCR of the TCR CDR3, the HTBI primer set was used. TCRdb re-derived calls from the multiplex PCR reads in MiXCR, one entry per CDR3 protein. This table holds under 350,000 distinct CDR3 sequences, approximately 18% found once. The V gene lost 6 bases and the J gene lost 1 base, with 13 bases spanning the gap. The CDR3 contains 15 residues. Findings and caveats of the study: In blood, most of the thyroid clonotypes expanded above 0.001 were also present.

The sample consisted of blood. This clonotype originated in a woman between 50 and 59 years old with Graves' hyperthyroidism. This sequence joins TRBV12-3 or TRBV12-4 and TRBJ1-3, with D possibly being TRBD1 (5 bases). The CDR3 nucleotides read TGTGCCAGCAGACTAAGGGGAGTATCTGGAAACACCATATATTTT. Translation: CASRLRGVSGNTIYF.